This is a list of T cell receptor beta chains from one sample in a study of cytomegalovirus exposure and HLA in healthy donors. Assay used: immunoSEQ multiplex PCR; TCRdb lists only in-frame clones, some missing. This sample has roughly 150,000 clones, with 68% found just once. Sequenced input: PBMCs. The receptors derive from a man aged 30-40 years in good health and CMV-seropositive. The CDR3 runs from the conserved cysteine through the conserved F or W. D genes are given only for firm matches. Clone sizes are given selectively: once, few, many, or a class where the clone is expanded.

v_gene	len	abundance	d_gene	j_gene	CDR3nt	CDR3aa
TRBV11-3	13	.	.	TRBJ2-7	TGTGCCAGCAGCGATGGAGTGAGCCACGAGCAGTACTTC	CASSDGVSHEQYF
TRBV7-9	16	.	TRBD2	TRBJ2-5	TGTGCCAGCAACGACGATCGTCGGGAGGGCCTCGAGACCCAGTACTTC	CASNDDRREGLETQYF
TRBV7-9	15	.	TRBD1	TRBJ2-7	TGTGCCAGCAGCCCAGCGACAGGGGCCTCCTACGAGCAGTACTTC	CASSPATGASYEQYF
TRBV29-1	12	.	TRBD1	TRBJ1-1	TGCAGCGGGAACAGGGGAAGTACTGAAGCTTTCTTT	CSGNRGSTEAFF
TRBV5-5	14	.	.	TRBJ2-7	TGTGCCAGCAGCTACCTACAGGAGACCGACGGGCAGTACTTC	CASSYLQETDGQYF
TRBV5-1	15	.	.	TRBJ2-7	TGCGCCAGCAGCTTGGCCGGGGCGGGACCCTCCGAGCAGTACTTC	CASSLAGAGPSEQYF
TRBV6-5	14	few	.	TRBJ2-4	TGTGCCAGCACTCCCCCCGGGAATGGAAACATTCAGTACTTC	CASTPPGNGNIQYF
TRBV5-1	13	few	.	TRBJ2-3	TGCGCCAGCAGCTTGGCCGGACTGCCCCCGGAGTATTTT	CASSLAGLPPEYF
TRBV5-4	16	few	.	TRBJ1-2	TGTGCCAGCAGCTTGATTGCAACCCATCGAGGCTATGGCTACACCTTC	CASSLIATHRGYGYTF
TRBV28	11	.	.	TRBJ2-4	TGTGCCAGCAGTTTGGGGGACTTCCAGTACTTC	CASSLGDFQYF
TRBV4-1	16	once	TRBD1	TRBJ1-2	TGCGCCAGCAGCCACAACATACAGGGGGGAGACTATGGCTACACCTTC	CASSHNIQGGDYGYTF
TRBV19	13	.	.	TRBJ2-5	TGTGCCAGTAGCGACCAGGGGTTAGAGACCCAGTACTTC	CASSDQGLETQYF
TRBV28	14	once	.	TRBJ2-1	TGTGCCAGCAGTTCGCCCGGGTCCAGTCATGAGCAGTTCTTC	CASSSPGSSHEQFF
TRBV5-5	15	.	.	TRBJ2-7	TGTGCCAGCAGCTTTCCCAGGGCGGACTCCTACGAGCAGTACTTC	CASSFPRADSYEQYF
TRBV10-3	14	.	TRBD1	TRBJ2-7	TGTGCCATCAGTGAAGGGACAGGACGGGGCGAGCAGTACTTC	CAISEGTGRGEQYF